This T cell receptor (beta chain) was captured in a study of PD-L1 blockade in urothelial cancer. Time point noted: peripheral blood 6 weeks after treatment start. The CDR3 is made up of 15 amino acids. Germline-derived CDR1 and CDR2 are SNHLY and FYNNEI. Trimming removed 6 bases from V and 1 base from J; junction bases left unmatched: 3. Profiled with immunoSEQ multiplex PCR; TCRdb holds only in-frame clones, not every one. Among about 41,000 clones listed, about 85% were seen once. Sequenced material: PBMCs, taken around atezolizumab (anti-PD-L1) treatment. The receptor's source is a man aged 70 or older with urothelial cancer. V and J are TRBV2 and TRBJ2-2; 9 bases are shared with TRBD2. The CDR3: CASRELAGNTGELFF. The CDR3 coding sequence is TGTGCCAGCAGGGAACTAGCGGGGAACACCGGGGAGCTGTTTTTT.